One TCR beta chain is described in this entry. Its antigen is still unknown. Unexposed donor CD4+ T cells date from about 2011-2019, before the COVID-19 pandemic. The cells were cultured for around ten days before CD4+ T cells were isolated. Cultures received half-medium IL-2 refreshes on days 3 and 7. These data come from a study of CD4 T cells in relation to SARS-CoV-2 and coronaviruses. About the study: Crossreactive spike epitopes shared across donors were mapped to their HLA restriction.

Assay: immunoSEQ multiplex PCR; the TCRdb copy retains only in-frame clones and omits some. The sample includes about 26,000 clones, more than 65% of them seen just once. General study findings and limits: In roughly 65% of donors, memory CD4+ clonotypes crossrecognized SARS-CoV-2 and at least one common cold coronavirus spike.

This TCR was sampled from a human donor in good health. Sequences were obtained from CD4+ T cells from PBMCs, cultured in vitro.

CDR3 sequence: CATSPQGWPQHF. CDR3 nucleotides: TGTGCCACCAGCCCCCAGGGGTGGCCCCAGCATTTT. This rearrangement joins TRBV15 to TRBJ1-5; D is possibly TRBD1 (6 bases). The germline gives CDR1 LNHNV, CDR2 YYDKDF (reference sequence). The CDR3 runs to 12 residues. Between the trimmed V and J ends, which lost 5 bases and 9 bases, there was a span of 11 bases.